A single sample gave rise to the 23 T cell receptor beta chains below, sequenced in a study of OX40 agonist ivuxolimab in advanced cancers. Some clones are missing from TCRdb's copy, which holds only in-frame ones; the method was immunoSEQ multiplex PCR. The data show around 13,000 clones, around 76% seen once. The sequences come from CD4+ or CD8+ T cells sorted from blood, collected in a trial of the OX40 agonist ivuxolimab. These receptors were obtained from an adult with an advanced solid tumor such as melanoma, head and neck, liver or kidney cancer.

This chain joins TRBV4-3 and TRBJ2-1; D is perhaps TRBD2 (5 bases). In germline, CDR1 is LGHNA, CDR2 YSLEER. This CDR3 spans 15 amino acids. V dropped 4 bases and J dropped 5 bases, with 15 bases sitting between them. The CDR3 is CASSPQRTVNNEQFF. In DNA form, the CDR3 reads TGCGCCAGCAGCCCCCAACGGACTGTCAACAATGAGCAGTTCTTC.

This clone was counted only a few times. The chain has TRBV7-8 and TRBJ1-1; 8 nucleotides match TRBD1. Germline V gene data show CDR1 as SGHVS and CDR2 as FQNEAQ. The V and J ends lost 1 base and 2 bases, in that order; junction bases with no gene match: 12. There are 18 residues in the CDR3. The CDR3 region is CASSLDAGTGPFNTEAFF. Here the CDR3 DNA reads TGTGCCAGCAGCTTAGATGCCGGGACAGGACCTTTTAACACTGAAGCTTTCTTT.

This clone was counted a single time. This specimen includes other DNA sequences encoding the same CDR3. The CDR3 loop reads CASSYSGLSQPQHF. For the CDR3, the DNA is TGTGCCAGCAGTTACTCGGGACTGTCTCAGCCCCAGCATTTT. This chain connects TRBV6-6 to TRBJ1-5; D possibly corresponds to TRBD1 (5 bases). CDR3 size: 14 residues. V dropped 0 bases and J dropped 6 bases, with 9 bases sitting between them. CDR1 and CDR2 (germline): MNHNY, SVGAGI (reference sequence).

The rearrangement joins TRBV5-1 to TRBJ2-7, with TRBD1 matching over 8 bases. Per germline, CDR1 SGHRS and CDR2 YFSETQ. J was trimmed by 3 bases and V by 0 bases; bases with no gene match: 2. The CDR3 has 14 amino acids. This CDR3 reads CASSLDGQGYEQYF. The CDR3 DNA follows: TGCGCCAGCAGCTTGGACGGACAGGGCTACGAGCAGTACTTC.

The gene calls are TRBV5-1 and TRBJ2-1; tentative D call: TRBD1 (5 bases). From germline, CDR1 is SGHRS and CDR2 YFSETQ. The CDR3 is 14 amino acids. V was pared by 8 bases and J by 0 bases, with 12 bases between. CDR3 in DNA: TGCGCCAGTGGGGCGGAGAGCTCCTACAATGAGCAGTTCTTC. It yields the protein CASGAESSYNEQFF.

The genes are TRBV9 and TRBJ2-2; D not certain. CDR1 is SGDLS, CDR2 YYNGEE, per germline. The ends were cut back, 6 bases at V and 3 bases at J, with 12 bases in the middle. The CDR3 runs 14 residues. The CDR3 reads CASTGSGDTGELFF. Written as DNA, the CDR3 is TGTGCCAGCACCGGGTCCGGCGACACCGGGGAGCTGTTTTTT.

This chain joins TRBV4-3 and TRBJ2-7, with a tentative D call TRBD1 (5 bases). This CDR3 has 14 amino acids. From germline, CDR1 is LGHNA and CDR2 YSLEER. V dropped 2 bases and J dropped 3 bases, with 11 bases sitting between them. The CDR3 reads CASSQRAGHYEQYF. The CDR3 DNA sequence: TGCGCCAGCAGCCAAAGGGCAGGGCACTACGAGCAGTACTTC.

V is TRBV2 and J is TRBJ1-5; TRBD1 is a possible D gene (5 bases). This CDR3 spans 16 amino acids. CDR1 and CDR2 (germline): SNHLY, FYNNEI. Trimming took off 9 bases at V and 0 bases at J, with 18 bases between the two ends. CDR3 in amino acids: CARGDGTFNSNQPQHF. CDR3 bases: TGTGCCAGAGGGGACGGGACTTTCAATAGCAATCAGCCCCAGCATTTT.

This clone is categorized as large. For the CDR3, the DNA is TGTGCCAGCAGCTTCGGGAGCTATGGCTACACCTTC. It codes for CASSFGSYGYTF. The genes are TRBV7-9 and TRBJ1-2; the D is unclear. The CDR3 runs 12 residues. CDR1 and CDR2 from the germline V gene are SEHNR and FQNEAQ (reference sequence). The germline V and J ends were trimmed by 3 bases and 4 bases, with 6 bases remaining between them.

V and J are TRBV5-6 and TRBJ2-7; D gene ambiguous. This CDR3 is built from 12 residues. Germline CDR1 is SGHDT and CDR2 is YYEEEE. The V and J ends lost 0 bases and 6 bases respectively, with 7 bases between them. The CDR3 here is CASSLGGPEQYF. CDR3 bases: TGTGCCAGCAGCTTGGGAGGTCCCGAGCAGTACTTC.

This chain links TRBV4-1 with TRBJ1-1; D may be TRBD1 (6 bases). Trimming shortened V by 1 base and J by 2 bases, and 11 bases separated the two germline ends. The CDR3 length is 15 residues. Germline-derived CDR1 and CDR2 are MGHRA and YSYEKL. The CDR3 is CASSQVGGHNTEAFF. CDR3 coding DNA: TGCGCCAGCAGCCAAGTTGGGGGCCACAACACTGAAGCTTTCTTT.

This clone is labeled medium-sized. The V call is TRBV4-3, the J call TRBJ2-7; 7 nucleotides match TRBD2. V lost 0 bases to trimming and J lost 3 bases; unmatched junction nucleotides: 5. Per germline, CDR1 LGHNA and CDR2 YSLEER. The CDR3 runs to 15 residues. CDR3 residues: CASSQEGSGIYEQYF. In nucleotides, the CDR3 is TGCGCCAGCAGCCAAGAAGGCAGCGGGATCTACGAGCAGTACTTC.

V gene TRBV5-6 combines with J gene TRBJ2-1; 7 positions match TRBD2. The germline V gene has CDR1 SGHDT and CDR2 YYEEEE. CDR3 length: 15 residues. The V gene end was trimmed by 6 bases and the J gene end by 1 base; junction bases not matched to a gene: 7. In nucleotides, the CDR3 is TGTGCCAGCACTGACGCGGGGGTATCCTACAATGAGCAGTTCTTC. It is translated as CASTDAGVSYNEQFF.

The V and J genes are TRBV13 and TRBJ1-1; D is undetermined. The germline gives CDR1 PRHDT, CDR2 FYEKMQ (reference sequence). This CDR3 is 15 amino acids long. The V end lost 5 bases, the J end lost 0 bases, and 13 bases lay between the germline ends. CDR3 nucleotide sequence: TGTGCCAGCAGCCCCCTCTCACAAATGAACACTGAAGCTTTCTTT. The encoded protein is CASSPLSQMNTEAFF.

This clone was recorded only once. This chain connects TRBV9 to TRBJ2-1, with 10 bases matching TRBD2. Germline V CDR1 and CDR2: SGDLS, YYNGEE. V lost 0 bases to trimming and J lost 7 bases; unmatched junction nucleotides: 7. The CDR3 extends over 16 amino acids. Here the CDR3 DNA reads TGTGCCAGCAGCGTAGCCCAGCGGGAGGGCCGGAATGAGCAGTTCTTC. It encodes CASSVAQREGRNEQFF.

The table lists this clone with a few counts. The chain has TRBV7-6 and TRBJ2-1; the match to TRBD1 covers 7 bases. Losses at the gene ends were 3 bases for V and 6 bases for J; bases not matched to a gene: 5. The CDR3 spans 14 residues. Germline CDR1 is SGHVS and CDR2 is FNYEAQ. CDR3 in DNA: TGTGCCAGCAGCTTTACAGGGGTGGCCAATGAGCAGTTCTTC. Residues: CASSFTGVANEQFF.

Here the CDR3 reads CASNEKWTGDEETQYF. CDR3 DNA: TGTGCCAGCAACGAGAAGTGGACAGGCGACGAAGAGACCCAGTACTTC. V usage is TRBV5-6 and J usage is TRBJ2-5, with TRBD1 identical over 7 bases. Trimming took 6 bases from V and 3 from J; bases not matched to a gene: 14. The length of the CDR3 is 16 residues. Germline CDR1 reads SGHDT; CDR2 reads YYEEEE.

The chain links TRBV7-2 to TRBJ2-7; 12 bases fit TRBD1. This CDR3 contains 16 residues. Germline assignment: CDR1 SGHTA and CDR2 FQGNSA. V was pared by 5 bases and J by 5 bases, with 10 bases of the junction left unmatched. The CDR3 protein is CASSLVGGTGGDEQYF. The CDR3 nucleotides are TGTGCCAGCAGCCTAGTAGGGGGGACAGGGGGCGACGAGCAGTACTTC.

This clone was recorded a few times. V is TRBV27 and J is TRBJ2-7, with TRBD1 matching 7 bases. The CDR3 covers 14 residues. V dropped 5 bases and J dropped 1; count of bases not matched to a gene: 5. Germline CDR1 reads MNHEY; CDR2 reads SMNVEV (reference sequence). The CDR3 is CASSPTGSSYEQYF. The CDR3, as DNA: TGTGCCAGCAGTCCGACAGGGAGTTCCTACGAGCAGTACTTC.

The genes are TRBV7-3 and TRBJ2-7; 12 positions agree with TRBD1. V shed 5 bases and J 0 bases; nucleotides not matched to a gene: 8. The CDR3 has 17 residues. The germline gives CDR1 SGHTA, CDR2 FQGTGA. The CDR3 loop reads CASSPGTGGPSSYEQYF. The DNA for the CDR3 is TGTGCCAGCAGCCCCGGGACAGGGGGCCCTAGCTCCTACGAGCAGTACTTC.

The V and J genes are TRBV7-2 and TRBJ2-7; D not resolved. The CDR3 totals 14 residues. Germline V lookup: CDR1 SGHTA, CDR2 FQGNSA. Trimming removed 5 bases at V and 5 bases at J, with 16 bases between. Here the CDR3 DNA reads TGTGCCAGCAGCCCCCTACCCTCAGCCCACGAGCAGTACTTC. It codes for CASSPLPSAHEQYF.

This chain's CDR3 is CASSPPWGMSNDEQFF. In DNA form, the CDR3 reads TGTGCCAGCAGTCCCCCCTGGGGTATGTCCAACGATGAGCAGTTCTTC. The chain has TRBV27 and TRBJ2-1, with D uncertain. Germline lookup yields CDR1 MNHEY and CDR2 SMNVEV (reference sequence). Between the trimmed V and J ends, which lost 5 bases and 8 bases, there was a span of 22 bases. The CDR3 covers 16 residues.

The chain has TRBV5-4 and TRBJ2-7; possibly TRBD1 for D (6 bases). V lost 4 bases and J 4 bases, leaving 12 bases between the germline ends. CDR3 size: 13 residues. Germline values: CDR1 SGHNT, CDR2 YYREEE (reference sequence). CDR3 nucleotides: TGTGCCAGCAGCCCCAGGGGCCCTTACGAGCAGTACTTC. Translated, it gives CASSPRGPYEQYF. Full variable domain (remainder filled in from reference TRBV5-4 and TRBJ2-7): ETGVTQSPTHLIKTRGQQVTLRCSSQSGHNTVSWYQQALGQGPQFIFQYYREEENGRGNFPPRFSGLQFPNYSSELNVNALELDDSALYLCASSPRGPYEQYFGPGTRLTVT.